A single sample gave rise to the 17 T cell receptor beta chains below, sequenced in a study of siplizumab effects on memory and regulatory T cells. The antigens these receptors bind are not known. A roughly six-day coculture at 37°C was performed with the mixed lymphocyte reaction cells. Produced via immunoSEQ multiplex PCR; TCRdb's table is partial and in-frame only. The top ten hold roughly 5.3% of the sample, which has around 20,000 clones, around half seen once. The sample taken for sequencing was CFSE-low (dividing) CD4+ T cells sorted from an allogeneic mixed lymphocyte reaction. The receptors come from a human donor in good health; the cells came from an allogeneic mixed lymphocyte reaction.

This clone was seen a few times. This chain connects TRBV4-3 to TRBJ2-1; 8 positions match TRBD2. Per germline, CDR1 LGHNA and CDR2 YSLEER. This CDR3 has 16 residues. The trim removed 0 bases at V and 2 bases at J, leaving 3 bases unmatched. The CDR3 reads CASSQDPGGAYNEQFF. The CDR3 DNA is TGCGCCAGCAGCCAAGATCCGGGGGGGGCCTACAATGAGCAGTTCTTC.

The chain uses TRBV6-6 and TRBJ2-1; 13 nucleotides align to TRBD2. Germline CDR1 and CDR2: MNHNY and SVGAGI (reference sequence). Trimming took 6 bases from V and 5 from J; bases not matched to a gene: 1. The CDR3 contains 14 residues. CDR3 coding DNA: TGTGCCAGCAGACTAGCGGGGGGGAACAATGAGCAGTTCTTC. Its translation: CASRLAGGNNEQFF.

This clone is medium-sized within its sample. The J gene is TRBJ1-4, the V gene TRBV28; D is perhaps TRBD1 (6 bases). The CDR3 contains 14 residues. Trimming removed 4 bases from V and 2 bases from J, with 8 bases in between. CDR1 MDHEN and CDR2 SYDVKM come from the germline V gene. The CDR3 sequence: CASSSQGTNEKLFF. As DNA, the CDR3 is TGTGCCAGCAGTTCTCAGGGGACTAATGAAAAACTGTTTTTT. The complete variable domain, with remaining parts taken from reference TRBV28 and TRBJ1-4, reads DVKVTQSSRYLVKRTGEKVFLECVQDMDHENMFWYRQDPGLGLRLIYFSYDVKMKEKGDIPEGYSVSREKKERFSLILESASTNQTSMYLCASSSQGTNEKLFFGSGTQLSVL.

This clone is termed medium-sized. J is TRBJ2-7 and V is TRBV2, with D unclear. CDR1 SNHLY and CDR2 FYNNEI come from the germline V gene. V lost 2 bases and J lost 2, with 13 bases in between. There are 15 residues in the CDR3. This CDR3 reads CASSEPTRHPYEQYF. The CDR3 region has the DNA TGTGCCAGCAGTGAACCGACACGCCATCCCTACGAGCAGTACTTC.

The J gene is TRBJ2-7, the V gene TRBV5-1; 8 bases align to TRBD1. This CDR3 comprises 14 residues. Trimming took 4 bases from V and 5 from J; bases not matched to a gene: 8. The germline gives CDR1 SGHRS, CDR2 YFSETQ. CDR3 sequence reads: CASSIPDRENEQYF. The CDR3 DNA reads TGCGCCAGCAGCATACCGGACAGGGAGAACGAGCAGTACTTC.

This clone was detected only a few times. This chain joins TRBV5-1 and TRBJ2-3; the match to TRBD2 covers 12 bases. CDR1 is SGHRS and CDR2 is YFSETQ in the germline V gene. V dropped 2 bases and J dropped 4; count of bases not matched to a gene: 2. The length of the CDR3 is 15 residues. DNA for the CDR3: TGCGCCAGCAGCTTTCTAGCGGGGGGGCCAGATACGCAGTATTTT. It encodes CASSFLAGGPDTQYF.

In this sample, this clone turned up a few times. V usage is TRBV19 and J usage is TRBJ1-2; D unresolved. V lost 0 bases and J lost 4, with 9 bases in between. CDR1 and CDR2 (germline): LNHDA, SQIVND (reference sequence). CDR3 length equals 14 residues. The CDR3 loop is CASSIDQPLYGYTF. In nucleotides, the CDR3 is TGTGCCAGTAGTATAGATCAACCCCTCTATGGCTACACCTTC.

This clone was counted ten times or more. This chain connects TRBV5-1 to TRBJ2-7; 9 bases line up with TRBD2. V shed 5 bases, J shed 0 bases, and the junction held 6 bases outside the gene matches. The V gene's germline CDR1 is SGHRS and CDR2 YFSETQ. This CDR3 is 15 amino acids long. In DNA form, the CDR3 reads TGCGCCAGCAGACCAGCGGGGGGCCTCTCCTACGAGCAGTACTTC. Encoded protein: CASRPAGGLSYEQYF.

The chain combines TRBV19 with TRBJ1-3; D is unclear. The CDR3 runs 16 residues. Germline CDR1 LNHDA, CDR2 SQIVND (reference sequence). V shed 7 bases and J shed 0 bases, with 16 bases lying between them. The CDR3 loop reads CASKLRVGLSGNTIYF. The CDR3 DNA is TGTGCCAGTAAATTGAGGGTAGGCCTCTCTGGAAACACCATATATTTT.

This sequence joins TRBV4-2 and TRBJ1-1, with no clear D. With 2 bases removed from V and 0 bases from J, the gap between germline ends came to 7 bases. Germline V CDR1 and CDR2: LGHNA, YNFKEQ. The CDR3 loop spans 14 amino acids. In DNA, the CDR3 is TGTGCCAGCAGCCAACCTCTTATGAACACTGAAGCTTTCTTT. Amino acids: CASSQPLMNTEAFF.

This clone has a handful of counts. CDR3 in DNA: TGTGCCACCAGCAGAGATCCAGAGTCACCCCTCCACTTT. As protein: CATSRDPESPLHF. V and J are TRBV15 and TRBJ1-6; no clear D. Germline V gene data show CDR1 as LNHNV and CDR2 as YYDKDF (reference sequence). V was cut by 0 bases and J by 10 bases, with 7 bases left in between. The CDR3 runs to 13 residues.

By sample fraction, this clone is medium-sized (0.01 to 0.1%). The gene calls are TRBV7-9 and TRBJ1-6; D may be TRBD1 (5 bases). The germline V gene encodes CDR1 SEHNR and CDR2 FQNEAQ (reference sequence). This CDR3 is built from 14 residues. Trimming cost V 10 bases and J 6 bases, with 16 bases left between them. CDR3 nucleotides: TGTGCCACCACGGCAGGGATGAGTAATTCACCCCTCCACTTT. It encodes CATTAGMSNSPLHF.

J is TRBJ1-6 and V is TRBV28; 8 bases match TRBD1. Trimming took 4 bases from V and 0 from J; bases not matched to a gene: 5. This CDR3 is 17 amino acids long. Germline-derived CDR1 and CDR2 are MDHEN and SYDVKM. DNA of the CDR3: TGTGCCAGCAGTTCCCAGGGGGCCCCCTCCTATAATTCACCCCTCCACTTT. Translation gives CASSSQGAPSYNSPLHF.

This clone was observed a handful of times. This chain joins TRBV9 and TRBJ2-3, with TRBD2 matching over 11 bases. V gave up 7 bases and J gave up 3 bases; unmatched junction bases: 1. This CDR3 is 13 amino acids long. The germline CDR1 and CDR2 sequences are SGDLS and YYNGEE. The CDR3 protein is CASGLAGTDTQYF. CDR3 coding DNA: TGTGCCAGCGGACTAGCGGGTACAGATACGCAGTATTTT.

This clone was found a few times. This chain joins TRBV19 and TRBJ2-7, with a weak D call TRBD1 (6 bases). The CDR3 runs 15 residues. CDR1 and CDR2 from the germline V gene are LNHDA and SQIVND (reference sequence). Trimming took 10 bases from V and 2 from J, leaving 21 bases between them. CDR3 sequence: CATSKGAGDPYEQYF. DNA for the CDR3: TGTGCCACCTCAAAAGGGGCAGGGGACCCCTACGAGCAGTACTTC. Using reference TRBV19 and TRBJ2-7 for the parts outside the CDR3, the full variable domain is DGGITQSPKYLFRKEGQNVTLSCEQNLNHDAMYWYRQDPGQGLRLIYYSQIVNDFQKGDIAEGYSVSREKKESFPLTVTSAQKNPTAFYLCATSKGAGDPYEQYFGPGTRLTVT.

This clone has only a few counts. The chain links TRBV5-1 to TRBJ1-1; the D is unclear. Trimming pared 7 bases from V and 1 base from J, leaving 11 bases between. The CDR3 sequence is 13 residues long. Per germline, CDR1 SGHRS and CDR2 YFSETQ. The CDR3 nucleotides read TGCGCCAGCGTCTCAGGTGAGAACACTGAAGCTTTCTTT. As protein: CASVSGENTEAFF.

The V call is TRBV18, the J call TRBJ1-4; D gene uncertain. V was trimmed by 6 bases and J by 6 bases, leaving 11 bases between them. CDR3 size: 13 residues. Germline values: CDR1 KGHSH, CDR2 LQKENI. As DNA, the CDR3 is TGTGCCAGCTCCCGACGGGATGATGAAAAACTGTTTTTT. Translated, it gives CASSRRDDEKLFF.